This TCR beta chain was recorded in a study of cytomegalovirus exposure and HLA in healthy donors. The PCR ran on 60 Vbeta and 13 Jbeta primers. Some clones are missing from TCRdb's copy, which holds only in-frame ones; the method was immunoSEQ multiplex PCR. The data hold around 110,000 clones, with 82% observed a single time. Germline V lookup: CDR1 GTSNPN, CDR2 SVGIG (reference sequence). The CDR3 has 12 residues. V lost 1 base and J 1 base, leaving 4 bases between the germline ends. This receptor was identified in a man aged 30-40 years in good health and CMV-seropositive. The J gene is TRBJ1-2, the V gene TRBV30; D not certain. The sample consisted of PBMCs. The DNA for the CDR3 is TGTGCCTGGAGTGCCTATAACTATGGCTACACCTTC. Its protein is CAWSAYNYGYTF.